This TCR beta chain was retrieved from a study of preoperative IRX-2 immunotherapy in early breast cancer. This sample's treatment: preoperative locoregional IRX-2 cytokine immunotherapy. Patients received preoperative, locoregional IRX-2 cytokine immunotherapy in a phase Ib study. The V end lost 5 bases, the J end lost 8 bases, and 10 bases lay between the germline ends. Germline CDR1 SGHNT, CDR2 YENEEA. The CDR3 sequence is 12 residues long. Libraries were prepared by immunoSEQ multiplex PCR; TCRdb keeps only in-frame clonotypes and omits some of them. Of tens of thousands of clones listed, about 95% are singletons.

This material was collected from a patient treated with IRX-2 immunotherapy. This receptor was taken from a human donor with breast cancer. The chain couples TRBV11-3 to TRBJ2-1; D not resolved. The chain's CDR3 is CASSPNRDEQFF. CDR3 DNA: TGTGCCAGCAGCCCAAATCGGGATGAGCAGTTCTTC.